The sequence of this T cell receptor (beta chain) was determined in a study of patients and donors after allogeneic stem cell transplantation. Germline assignment: CDR1 SGHTA and CDR2 FQGNSA. V was clipped by 5 bases and J by 5 bases, with 10 bases between them. This CDR3 is 13 amino acids long. TCRdb recomputed calls from the RT-PCR reads with MiXCR, one row per CDR3 protein. Here the sample spans about 110,000 distinct CDR3 sequences, over 30% being singletons. The rearrangement joins TRBV7-2 to TRBJ1-5, with D tentatively TRBD1 (5 bases). Sequencing input: blood, either unsorted or a sorted T cell fraction (not recorded which). The source of this sequence is a human donor who was either an allogeneic HSCT recipient or a stem cell or donor lymphocyte infusion donor (not recorded which). It is not recorded whose cells these are; they may come from a transplant donor. The CDR3 loop reads CASSPPGYQPQHF. The DNA for the CDR3 is TGTGCCAGCAGCCCTCCAGGGTATCAGCCCCAGCATTTT.